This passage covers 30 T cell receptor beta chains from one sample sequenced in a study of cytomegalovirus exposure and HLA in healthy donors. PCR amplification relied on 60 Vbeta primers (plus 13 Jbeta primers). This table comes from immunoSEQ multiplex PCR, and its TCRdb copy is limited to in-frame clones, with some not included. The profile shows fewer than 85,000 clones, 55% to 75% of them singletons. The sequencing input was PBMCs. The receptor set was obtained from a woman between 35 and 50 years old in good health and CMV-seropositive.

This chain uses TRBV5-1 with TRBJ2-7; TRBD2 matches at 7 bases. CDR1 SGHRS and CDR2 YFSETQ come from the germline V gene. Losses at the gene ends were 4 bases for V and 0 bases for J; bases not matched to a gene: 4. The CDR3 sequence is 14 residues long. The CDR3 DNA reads TGCGCCAGCAGCGTCCGGGACTACTCCTACGAGCAGTACTTC. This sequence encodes CASSVRDYSYEQYF.

As DNA, the CDR3 is TGTGCCAGCTCATCTACAGGGGAGGTTCAGCCCCAGCATTTT. Amino acids: CASSSTGEVQPQHF. The chain combines TRBV18 with TRBJ1-5; 7 bases are a match to TRBD1. The CDR3 is 14 residues long. V shed 5 bases, J shed 6 bases, and the junction held 7 bases outside the gene matches. Germline assignment: CDR1 KGHSH and CDR2 LQKENI.

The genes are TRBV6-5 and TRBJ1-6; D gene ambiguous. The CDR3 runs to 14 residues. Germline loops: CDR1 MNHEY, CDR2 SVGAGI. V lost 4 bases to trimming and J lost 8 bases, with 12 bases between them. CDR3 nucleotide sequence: TGTGCCAGCAGTTCGCCGACTGATCATTCACCCCTCCACTTT. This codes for CASSSPTDHSPLHF.

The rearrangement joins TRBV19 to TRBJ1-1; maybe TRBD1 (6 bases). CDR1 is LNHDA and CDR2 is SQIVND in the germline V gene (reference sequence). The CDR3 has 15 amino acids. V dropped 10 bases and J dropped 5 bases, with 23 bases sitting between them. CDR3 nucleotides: TGTGCCACCCTATCTGACAGGCGGAAAAATACTGAAGCTTTCTTT. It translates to CATLSDRRKNTEAFF.

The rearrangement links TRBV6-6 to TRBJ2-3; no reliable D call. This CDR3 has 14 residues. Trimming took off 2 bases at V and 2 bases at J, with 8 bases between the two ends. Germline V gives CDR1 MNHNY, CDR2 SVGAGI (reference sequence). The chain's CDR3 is CASSYTTLTDTQYF. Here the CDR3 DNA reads TGTGCCAGCAGTTACACGACTCTCACAGATACGCAGTATTTT.

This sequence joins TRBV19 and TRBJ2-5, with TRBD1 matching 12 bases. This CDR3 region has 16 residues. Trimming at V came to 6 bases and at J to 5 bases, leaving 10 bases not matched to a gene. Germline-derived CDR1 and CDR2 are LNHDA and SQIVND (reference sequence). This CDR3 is CASSVAGTGGVETQYF. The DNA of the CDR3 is TGTGCCAGTAGCGTCGCCGGGACAGGGGGCGTGGAGACCCAGTACTTC.

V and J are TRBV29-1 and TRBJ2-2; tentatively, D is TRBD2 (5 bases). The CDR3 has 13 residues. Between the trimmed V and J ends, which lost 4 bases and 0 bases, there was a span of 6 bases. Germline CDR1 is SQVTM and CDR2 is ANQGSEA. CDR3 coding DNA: TGCAGCGTTGGCGGGTCGAACACCGGGGAGCTGTTTTTT. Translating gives CSVGGSNTGELFF.

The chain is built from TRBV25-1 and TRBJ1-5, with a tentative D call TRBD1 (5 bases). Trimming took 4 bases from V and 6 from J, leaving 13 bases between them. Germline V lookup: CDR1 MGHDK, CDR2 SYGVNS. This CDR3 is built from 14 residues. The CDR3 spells CASSAGYGGQPQHF. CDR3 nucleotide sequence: TGTGCCAGCAGTGCAGGGTACGGCGGTCAGCCCCAGCATTTT. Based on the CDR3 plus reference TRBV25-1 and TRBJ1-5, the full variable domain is EADIYQTPRYLVIGTGKKITLECSQTMGHDKMYWYQQDPGMELHLIHYSYGVNSTEKGDLSSESTVSRIRTEHFPLTLESARPSHTSQYLCASSAGYGGQPQHFGDGTRLSIL.

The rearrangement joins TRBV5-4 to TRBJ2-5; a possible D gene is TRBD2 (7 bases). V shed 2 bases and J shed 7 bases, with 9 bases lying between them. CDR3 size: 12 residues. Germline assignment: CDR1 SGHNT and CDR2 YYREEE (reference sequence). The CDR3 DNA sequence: TGTGCCAGCAGCTTAAGGGGGGGGACCCAGTACTTC. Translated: CASSLRGGTQYF.

CDR3 in amino acids: CASSLSGAREQYF. The CDR3 DNA follows: TGTGCCAGCAGCTTATCAGGGGCAAGGGAGCAGTACTTC. The V gene is TRBV7-3, the J gene TRBJ2-7, with a possible D match to TRBD1 (6 bases). CDR1 SGHTA and CDR2 FQGTGA come from the germline V gene. Trimming took 2 bases from V and 7 from J, leaving 12 bases between them. The CDR3 loop spans 13 amino acids. The complete variable domain, with remaining parts taken from reference TRBV7-3 and TRBJ2-7, reads GAGVSQTPSNKVTEKGKYVELRCDPISGHTALYWYRQSLGQGPEFLIYFQGTGAADDSGLPNDRFFAVRPEGSVSTLKIQRTERGDSAVYLCASSLSGAREQYFGPGTRLTVT.

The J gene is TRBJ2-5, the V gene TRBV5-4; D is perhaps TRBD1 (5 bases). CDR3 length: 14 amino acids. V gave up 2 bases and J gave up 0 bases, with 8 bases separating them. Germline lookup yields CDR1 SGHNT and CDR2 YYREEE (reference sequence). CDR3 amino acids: CASSFWGNQETQYF. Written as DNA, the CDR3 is TGTGCCAGCAGCTTCTGGGGCAACCAAGAGACCCAGTACTTC.

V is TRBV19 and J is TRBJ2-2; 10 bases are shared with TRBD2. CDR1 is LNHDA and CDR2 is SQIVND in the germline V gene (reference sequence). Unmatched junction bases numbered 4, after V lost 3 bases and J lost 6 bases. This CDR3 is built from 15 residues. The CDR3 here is CASSIQRGGSGELFF. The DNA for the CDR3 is TGTGCCAGTAGTATTCAGCGGGGGGGCTCCGGGGAGCTGTTTTTT.

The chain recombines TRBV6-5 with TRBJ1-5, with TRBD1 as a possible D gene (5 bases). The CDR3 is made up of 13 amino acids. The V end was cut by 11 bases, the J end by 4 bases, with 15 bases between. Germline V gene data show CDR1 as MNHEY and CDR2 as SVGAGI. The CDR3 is CAFATGRNQPQHF. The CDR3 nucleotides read TGTGCCTTCGCTACAGGAAGGAATCAGCCCCAGCATTTT.

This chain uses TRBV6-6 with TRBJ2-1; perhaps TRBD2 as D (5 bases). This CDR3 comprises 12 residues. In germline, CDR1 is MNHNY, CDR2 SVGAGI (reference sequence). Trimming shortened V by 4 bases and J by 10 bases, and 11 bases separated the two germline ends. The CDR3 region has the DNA TGTGCCAGCAGTTCAAGGACTGGGGAGCAGTTCTTC. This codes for CASSSRTGEQFF.

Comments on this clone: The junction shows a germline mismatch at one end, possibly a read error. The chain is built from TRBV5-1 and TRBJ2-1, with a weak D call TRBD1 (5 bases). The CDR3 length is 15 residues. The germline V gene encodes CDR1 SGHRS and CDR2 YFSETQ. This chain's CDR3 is CARHRQPGKYNERFF. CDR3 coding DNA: TGCGCCAGACATAGACAGCCAGGGAAATACAATGAGCGGTTCTTC.

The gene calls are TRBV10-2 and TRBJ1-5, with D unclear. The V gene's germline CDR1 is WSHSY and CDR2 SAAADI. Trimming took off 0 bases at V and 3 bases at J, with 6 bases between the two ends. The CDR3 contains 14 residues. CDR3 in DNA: TGCGCCAGCAGTGAGTCGGGCAACAATCAGCCCCAGCATTTT. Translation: CASSESGNNQPQHF.

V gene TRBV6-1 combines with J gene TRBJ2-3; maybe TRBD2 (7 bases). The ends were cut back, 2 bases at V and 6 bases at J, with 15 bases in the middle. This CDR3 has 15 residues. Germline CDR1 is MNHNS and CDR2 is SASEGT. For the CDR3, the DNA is TGTGCCAGCAGTGAAAGGGGGGGACCCCGGGATACGCAGTATTTT. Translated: CASSERGGPRDTQYF.

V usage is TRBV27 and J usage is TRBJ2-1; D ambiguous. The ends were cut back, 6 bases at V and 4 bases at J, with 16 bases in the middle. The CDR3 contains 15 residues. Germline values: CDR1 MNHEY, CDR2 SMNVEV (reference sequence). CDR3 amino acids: CASSPVDSSYNEQFF. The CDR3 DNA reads TGTGCCAGCAGCCCTGTTGACTCCTCATACAATGAGCAGTTCTTC.

CDR3 in amino acids: CASSFPPGRGAKQETQYF. For the CDR3, the DNA is TGTGCCAGCAGCTTCCCCCCCGGGCGGGGGGCCAAGCAAGAGACCCAGTACTTC. The rearrangement links TRBV7-8 to TRBJ2-5, with 8 positions matching TRBD2. The CDR3 loop spans 18 amino acids. The V segment lost 3 bases and the J segment 2 bases; nucleotides outside the gene matches: 14. Per germline, CDR1 SGHVS and CDR2 FQNEAQ. Complete variable domain (other parts from reference TRBV7-8 and TRBJ2-5): GAGVSQSPRYKVAKRGQDVALRCDPISGHVSLFWYQQALGQGPEFLTYFQNEAQLDKSGLPSDRFFAERPEGSVSTLKIQRTQQEDSAVYLCASSFPPGRGAKQETQYFGPGTRLLVL.

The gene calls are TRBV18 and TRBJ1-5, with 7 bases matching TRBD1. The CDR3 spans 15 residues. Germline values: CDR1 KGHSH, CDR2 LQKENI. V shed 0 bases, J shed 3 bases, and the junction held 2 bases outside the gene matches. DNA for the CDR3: TGTGCCAGCTCACCACCAACAGGGGCCAATCAGCCCCAGCATTTT. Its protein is CASSPPTGANQPQHF. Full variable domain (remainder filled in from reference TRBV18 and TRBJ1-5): NAGVMQNPRHLVRRRGQEARLRCSPMKGHSHVYWYRQLPEEGLKFMVYLQKENIIDESGMPKERFSAEFPKEGPSILRIQQVVRGDSAAYFCASSPPTGANQPQHFGDGTRLSIL.

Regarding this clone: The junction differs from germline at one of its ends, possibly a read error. CDR3 amino acids: CAGSQDSPTGKVFF. CDR3 DNA: TGCGCCGGCAGCCAAGACAGTCCCACAGGGAAGGTGTTTTTT. The chain uses TRBV4-1 and TRBJ2-2; TRBD1 is a possible D gene (6 bases). CDR1 and CDR2 from the germline V gene are MGHRA and YSYEKL. The CDR3 length is 14 residues.

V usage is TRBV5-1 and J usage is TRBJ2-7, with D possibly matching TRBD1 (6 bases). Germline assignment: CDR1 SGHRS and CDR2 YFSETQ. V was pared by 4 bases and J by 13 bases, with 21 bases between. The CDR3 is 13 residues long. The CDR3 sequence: CASSAPGQGPHYF. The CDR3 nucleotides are TGCGCCAGCAGCGCACCGGGACAAGGCCCTCATTACTTC.

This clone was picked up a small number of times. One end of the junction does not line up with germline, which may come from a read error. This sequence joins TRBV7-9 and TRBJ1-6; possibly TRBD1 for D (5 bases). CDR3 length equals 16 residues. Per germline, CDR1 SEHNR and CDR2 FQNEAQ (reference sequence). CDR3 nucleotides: TGTTCCAGCAGCTTAGAATGGGGCGCGGATAATTCACCCCTCCACTTT. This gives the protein CSSSLEWGADNSPLHF. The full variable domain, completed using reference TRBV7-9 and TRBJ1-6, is DTGVSQNPRHKITKRGQNVTFRCDPISEHNRLYWYRQTLGQGPEFLTYFQNEAQLEKSRLLSDRFSAERPKGSFSTLEIQRTEQGDSAMYLCSSSLEWGADNSPLHFGNGTRLTVT.

For the CDR3, the DNA is TGTGCCAGCAGCGTAGGGACTAGCTTCTACGAGCAGTACTTC. It encodes CASSVGTSFYEQYF. The rearrangement uses TRBV9 and TRBJ2-7, with 8 bases matching TRBD2. With 0 bases clipped from V and 3 bases from J, the junction kept 2 bases outside the gene matches. The V gene's germline CDR1 is SGDLS and CDR2 YYNGEE. The CDR3 is made up of 14 amino acids.

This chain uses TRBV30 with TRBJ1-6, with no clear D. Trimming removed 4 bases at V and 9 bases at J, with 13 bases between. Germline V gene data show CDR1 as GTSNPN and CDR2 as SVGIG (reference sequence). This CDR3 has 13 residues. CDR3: CAWIGPRGSPLHF. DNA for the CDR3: TGTGCCTGGATCGGGCCGCGGGGTTCACCCCTCCACTTT.

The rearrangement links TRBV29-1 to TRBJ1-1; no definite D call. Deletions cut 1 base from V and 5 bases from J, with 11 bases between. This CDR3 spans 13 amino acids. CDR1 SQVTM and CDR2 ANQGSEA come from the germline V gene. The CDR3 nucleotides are TGCAGCGTTGAAGTTGCCAGAAATACTGAAGCTTTCTTT. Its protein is CSVEVARNTEAFF.

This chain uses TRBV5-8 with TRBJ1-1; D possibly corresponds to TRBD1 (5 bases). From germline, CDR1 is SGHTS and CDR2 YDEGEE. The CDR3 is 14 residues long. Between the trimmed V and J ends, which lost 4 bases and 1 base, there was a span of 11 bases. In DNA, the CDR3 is TGTGCCAGCAGCCATTTACAGGAGAACACTGAAGCTTTCTTT. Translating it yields CASSHLQENTEAFF.

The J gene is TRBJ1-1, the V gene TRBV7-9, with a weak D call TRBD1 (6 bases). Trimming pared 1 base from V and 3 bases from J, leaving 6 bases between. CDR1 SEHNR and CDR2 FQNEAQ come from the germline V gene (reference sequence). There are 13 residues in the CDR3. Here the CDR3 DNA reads TGTGCCAGCAGCTTAGGGGGGCACACTGAAGCTTTCTTT. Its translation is CASSLGGHTEAFF.

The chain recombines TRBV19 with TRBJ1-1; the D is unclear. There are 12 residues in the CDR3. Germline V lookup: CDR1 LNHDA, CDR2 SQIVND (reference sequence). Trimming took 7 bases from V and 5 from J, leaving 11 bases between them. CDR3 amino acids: CASTGPRTEAFF. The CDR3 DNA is TGTGCCAGTACAGGTCCGCGAACTGAAGCTTTCTTT.

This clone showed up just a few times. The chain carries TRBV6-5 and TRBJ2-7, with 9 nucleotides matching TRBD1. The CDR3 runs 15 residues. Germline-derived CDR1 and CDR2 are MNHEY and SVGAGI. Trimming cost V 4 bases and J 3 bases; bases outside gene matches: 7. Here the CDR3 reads CASSSPGQGRYEQYF. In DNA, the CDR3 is TGTGCCAGCAGTTCGCCGGGACAGGGTCGCTACGAGCAGTACTTC.